This TCR beta chain derives from a study of OX40 agonist ivuxolimab in advanced cancers. The table came from immunoSEQ multiplex PCR; TCRdb's copy has only in-frame clones and leaves some out. In the table there are around 70,000 clones, about four fifths of which are singletons. The CDR3 contains 16 residues. V was clipped by 1 base and J by 0 bases, with 12 bases between them. Germline CDR1 reads MGHRA; CDR2 reads YSYEKL. In regard to this clone: The antigen is undetermined.

General study results and limits: In the expanded peripheral T cells, antigen specificity was never determined. Among some nonresponders, normalized T-cell clonal expansion was also low.

The sequence was obtained from an adult with an advanced solid tumor such as melanoma, head and neck, liver or kidney cancer. The sequenced sample was CD4+ or CD8+ T cells sorted from blood, obtained in a trial of the OX40 agonist ivuxolimab. V and J are TRBV4-1 and TRBJ1-1; D is ambiguous. CDR3: CASSQGRAGMNTEAFF. The CDR3 DNA sequence: TGCGCCAGCAGCCAAGGGAGGGCCGGGATGAACACTGAAGCTTTCTTT.